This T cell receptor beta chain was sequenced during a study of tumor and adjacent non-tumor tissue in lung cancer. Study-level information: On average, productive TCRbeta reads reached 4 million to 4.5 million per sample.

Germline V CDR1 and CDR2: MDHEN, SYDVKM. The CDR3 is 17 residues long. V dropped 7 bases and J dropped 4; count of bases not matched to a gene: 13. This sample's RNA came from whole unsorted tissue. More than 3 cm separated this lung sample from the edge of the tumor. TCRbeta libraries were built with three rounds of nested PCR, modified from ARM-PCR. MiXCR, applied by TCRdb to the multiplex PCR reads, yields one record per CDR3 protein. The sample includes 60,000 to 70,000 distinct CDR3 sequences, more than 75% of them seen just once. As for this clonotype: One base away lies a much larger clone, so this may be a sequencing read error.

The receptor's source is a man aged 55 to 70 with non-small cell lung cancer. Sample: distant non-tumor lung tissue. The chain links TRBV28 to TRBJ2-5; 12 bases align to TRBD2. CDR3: CASNPSLLAGGGETQYF. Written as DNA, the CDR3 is TGTGCCAGCAATCCCTCCTTACTAGCGGGAGGAGGAGAGACCCAGTACTTC.